Presented here are 2 T cell receptor beta chains from one specimen sequenced in a study of T cells after posttransplantation cyclophosphamide. The assay was immunoSEQ multiplex PCR, and TCRdb's table has in-frame clones only and misses some. The sample shows roughly 42,000 clones, none of them appearing just once. Sequencing was done on a sample of PBMCs. These receptors all stem from a woman between 50 and 59 years old in good health and a related stem cell transplant donor.

This clone has ten or more counts. The chain recombines TRBV30 with TRBJ2-3; D unresolved. The CDR3 has 14 residues. V lost 3 bases and J 0 bases, leaving 10 bases between the germline ends. Germline CDR1 is GTSNPN and CDR2 is SVGIG (reference sequence). CDR3: CAWRRGFSTDTQYF. For the CDR3, the DNA is TGTGCCTGGAGGAGAGGTTTCAGCACAGATACGCAGTATTTT.

This clone was recorded at least ten times. The rearrangement links TRBV7-8 to TRBJ1-1, with D possibly being TRBD1 (6 bases). Trimming shortened V by 4 bases and J by 11 bases, and 14 bases separated the two germline ends. The CDR3 is made up of 12 amino acids. Germline CDR1 reads SGHVS; CDR2 reads FQNEAQ. This CDR3 reads CASSSYREGAFF. CDR3 in DNA: TGTGCCAGCAGCTCCTACAGGGAAGGGGCTTTCTTT.